This T cell receptor beta chain was documented in a study of T cell repertoires in cytomegalovirus infection. For the study at large: Use of recently identified HLA-C-restricted and well-studied HLA-B-restricted CMV epitopes was part of the study. Public TCR beta signatures provided an indication of both CMV infection and a matching HLA type.

MiXCR, applied by TCRdb to the reads, yields one record per CDR3 protein. The data show 550,000 to 700,000 distinct CDR3 sequences, with just under 40% seen just once and more than 40% held by the top ten. This clonotype was seen ten or more times. What it binds is not known. The germline V and J ends were trimmed by 3 bases and 1 base, with 8 bases remaining between them. The CDR3 runs 14 residues. Germline CDR1 is SGHTA and CDR2 is FQGNSA. Study-wide points: Dominating the ex vivo response were HLA-C-restricted CMV-specific TCR beta clonotypes. Cumulative frequency of public TCR beta families picked out carriers of CMV plus the relevant HLA.

The receptor was derived from a human donor in good health (CMV status not recorded). Some clones in this sample may be carry-over from other donors' samples. This specimen consisted of cultured PBMCs, obtained from culture after CMV antigen stimulation. The chain carries TRBV7-2 and TRBJ2-3, with a weak D call TRBD2 (5 bases). CDR3 sequence reads: CASSLGSGTDTQYF. CDR3 nucleotides: TGTGCCAGCAGCTTGGGGAGTGGCACAGATACGCAGTATTTT. Complete variable domain (other parts from reference TRBV7-2 and TRBJ2-3): GAGVSQSPSNKVTEKGKDVELRCDPISGHTALYWYRQSLGQGLEFLIYFQGNSAPDKSGLPSDRFSAERTGGSVSTLTIQRTQQEDSAVYLCASSLGSGTDTQYFGPGTRLTVL.